This T cell receptor (beta chain) was retrieved from a study of cytomegalovirus exposure and HLA in healthy donors. Whole-study findings and limits: A later analysis found common viral pathogens apparently linked to several of the most significant clusters. One cluster of highly shared sequence variants probably arose as a sequencing artifact.

Germline V gene sequence: CDR1 SNHLY, CDR2 FYNNEI. The CDR3 consists of 16 residues. V gave up 6 bases and J gave up 1 base; unmatched junction bases: 10. Vbeta (60) and Jbeta (13) primers were used in the PCR. The data were produced by immunoSEQ multiplex PCR, yet TCRdb's version contains in-frame clones alone and is incomplete. The sample carries 100,000 to 150,000 clones, 75% to 90% recorded once. About this clone itself: The antigen is undetermined.

The chain uses TRBV2 and TRBJ2-3, with TRBD2 matching 7 bases. The sequenced material came from PBMCs. The receptor comes from a woman aged 40 to 50 in good health and CMV-seronegative. This chain's CDR3 is CASSESPSGGTDTQYF. The CDR3 DNA follows: TGTGCCAGCAGCGAATCCCCGAGCGGGGGCACAGATACGCAGTATTTT.